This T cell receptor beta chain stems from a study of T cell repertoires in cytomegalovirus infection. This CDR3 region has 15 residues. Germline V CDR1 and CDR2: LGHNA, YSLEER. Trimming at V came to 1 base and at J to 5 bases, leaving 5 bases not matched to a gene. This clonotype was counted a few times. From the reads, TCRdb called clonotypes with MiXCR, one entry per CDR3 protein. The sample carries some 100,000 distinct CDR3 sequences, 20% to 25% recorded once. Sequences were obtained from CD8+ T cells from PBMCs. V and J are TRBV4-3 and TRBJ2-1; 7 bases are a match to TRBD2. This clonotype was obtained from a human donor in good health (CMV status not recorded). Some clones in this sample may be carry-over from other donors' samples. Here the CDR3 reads CASSQAGGFDNEQFF. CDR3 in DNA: TGCGCCAGCAGCCAAGCGGGGGGTTTCGACAATGAGCAGTTCTTC.